Each of the 21 T cell receptor beta chains below was sequenced from the same sample in a study of control samples from healthy donors and cancer patients. The assay was immunoSEQ multiplex PCR, and TCRdb's table has in-frame clones only and misses some. Its clone listing holds about 200,000 clones. The source material was blood. All receptors derive from a woman younger than 45 in good health.

The chain uses TRBV3-1 (or the pseudogene TRBV3-2) and TRBJ1-1; D is unclear. Germline V gives CDR1 LGHDT, CDR2 YNNKEL (reference sequence). V lost 1 base and J lost 3, with 9 bases in between. This CDR3 contains 14 residues. The CDR3 spells CASSQVGGDTEAFF. CDR3 nucleotides: TGTGCCAGCAGCCAAGTTGGCGGGGACACTGAAGCTTTCTTT.

The V call is TRBV11-2, the J call TRBJ1-5; no clear D. CDR1 is SGHAT and CDR2 is FQNNGV in the germline V gene. The CDR3 is 15 residues long. Trimming removed 4 bases at V and 1 base at J, with 11 bases between. DNA of the CDR3: TGTGCCAGCAGCTCGGACTACCGAAGCAATCAGCCCCAGCATTTT. Translation: CASSSDYRSNQPQHF.

The chain recombines TRBV15 with TRBJ2-5; 8 nucleotides line up with TRBD2. Losses at the gene ends were 7 bases for V and 0 bases for J; bases not matched to a gene: 13. Germline CDR1 is LNHNV and CDR2 is YYDKDF (reference sequence). This CDR3 is 17 amino acids long. CDR3 in amino acids: CATTQAGDAGNQETQYF. CDR3 sequence (DNA): TGTGCCACCACCCAAGCGGGGGACGCAGGGAACCAAGAGACCCAGTACTTC.

On this clone itself: At one boundary the junction diverges from the germline segment, which might be a read error. This sequence joins TRBV5-1 and TRBJ1-6, with D hard to call. CDR3 length: 15 amino acids. The germline gives CDR1 SGHRS, CDR2 YFSETQ. The CDR3 DNA reads as TGCGCCAGCAGCTTGGGAAGGGATTATAGTTCACCCCTCCACTTT. Amino acid sequence: CASSLGRDYSSPLHF. Using reference TRBV5-1 and TRBJ1-6 for the parts outside the CDR3, the full variable domain is KAGVTQTPRYLIKTRGQQVTLSCSPISGHRSVSWYQQTPGQGLQFLFEYFSETQRNKGNFPGRFSGRQFSNSRSEMNVSTLELGDSALYLCASSLGRDYSSPLHFGNGTRLTVT.

The chain combines TRBV5-1 with TRBJ1-2, with TRBD1 matching over 9 bases. CDR3 length: 14 amino acids. CDR1 SGHRS and CDR2 YFSETQ come from the germline V gene. V lost 0 bases and J lost 8; bases outside the gene matches: 5. The DNA of the CDR3 is TGCGCCAGCAGCTTGGGGGACAGGGTAGAGGGCTACACCTTC. Its translation: CASSLGDRVEGYTF.

The J gene is TRBJ1-5, the V gene TRBV6-6; tentatively, D is TRBD1 (6 bases). The CDR3 totals 16 residues. Germline V lookup: CDR1 MNHNY, CDR2 SVGAGI (reference sequence). V gave up 4 bases and J gave up 6 bases, with 19 bases separating them. This CDR3 reads CASSFSEGGSLQPQHF. CDR3 coding DNA: TGTGCCAGCAGTTTCTCAGAAGGGGGTTCGCTTCAGCCCCAGCATTTT.

V gene TRBV2 combines with J gene TRBJ2-7; either TRBD1 or TRBD2 may fit D (7 bases each). CDR1 SNHLY and CDR2 FYNNEI come from the germline V gene. The CDR3 spans 15 residues. Trimming took off 3 bases at V and 2 bases at J, with 14 bases between the two ends. The chain's CDR3 is CASSEWGGQTYEQYF. CDR3 nucleotide sequence: TGTGCCAGCAGTGAGTGGGGGGGACAGACCTACGAGCAGTACTTC.

The chain couples TRBV5-1 to TRBJ2-5; 7 bases agree with TRBD2. The V gene end was trimmed by 6 bases and the J gene end by 1 base; junction bases not matched to a gene: 12. Germline CDR1 reads SGHRS; CDR2 reads YFSETQ. The CDR3 consists of 16 residues. The CDR3 is CASKSWGGYRQETQYF. The CDR3 region has the DNA TGCGCCAGCAAGTCATGGGGAGGGTACCGCCAAGAGACCCAGTACTTC.

This chain connects TRBV27 to TRBJ2-1; 7 bases are a match to TRBD1. Per the germline V gene, CDR1 is MNHEY and CDR2 is SMNVEV (reference sequence). The CDR3 is 14 residues long. V shed 6 bases, J shed 4 bases, and the junction held 6 bases outside the gene matches. The CDR3 coding sequence is TGTGCCAGCAGGATGACAGGGCTGTACAATGAGCAGTTCTTC. This codes for CASRMTGLYNEQFF.

The chain links TRBV5-1 to TRBJ1-3, with D possibly being TRBD1 (6 bases). Looked up from germline, CDR1 is SGHRS and CDR2 is YFSETQ. The V end was cut by 5 bases, the J end by 0 bases, with 18 bases between. The CDR3 covers 17 residues. CDR3 nucleotide sequence: TGCGCCAGCAGTAGATACAAACCAGGGGACTCTGGAAACACCATATATTTT. Translating it yields CASSRYKPGDSGNTIYF. Variable domain in full (rest from reference TRBV5-1 and TRBJ1-3): KAGVTQTPRYLIKTRGQQVTLSCSPISGHRSVSWYQQTPGQGLQFLFEYFSETQRNKGNFPGRFSGRQFSNSRSEMNVSTLELGDSALYLCASSRYKPGDSGNTIYFGEGSWLTVV.

The chain combines TRBV18 with TRBJ2-5; 8 nucleotides align to TRBD1. The V and J ends lost 0 bases and 2 bases, in that order; junction bases with no gene match: 5. This CDR3 is built from 16 residues. The germline gives CDR1 KGHSH, CDR2 LQKENI. The CDR3 is CASSPPAGGVQETQYF. The CDR3 region has the DNA TGTGCCAGCTCACCACCGGCAGGGGGCGTTCAAGAGACCCAGTACTTC. The full variable domain, in which reference TRBV18 and TRBJ2-5 provide the parts outside the CDR3, is NAGVMQNPRHLVRRRGQEARLRCSPMKGHSHVYWYRQLPEEGLKFMVYLQKENIIDESGMPKERFSAEFPKEGPSILRIQQVVRGDSAAYFCASSPPAGGVQETQYFGPGTRLLVL.

The chain has TRBV7-9 and TRBJ1-1, with a weak D call TRBD1 (5 bases). The CDR3 is made up of 14 amino acids. The germline CDR1 and CDR2 sequences are SEHNR and FQNEAQ (reference sequence). V lost 5 bases, J lost 0 bases, and 10 bases lay in between. The CDR3 coding sequence is TGTGCCAGCAGCAAAGACAGAGTGAACACTGAAGCTTTCTTT. Its protein is CASSKDRVNTEAFF.

The V gene is TRBV28, the J gene TRBJ1-1; D is possibly TRBD1 (5 bases). Germline CDR1 reads MDHEN; CDR2 reads SYDVKM. The V end was cut by 5 bases, the J end by 0 bases, with 22 bases between. The CDR3 consists of 18 residues. CDR3 coding DNA: TGTGCCAGCAGTCCCAAGGTAATATACAGGAGATTGAACACTGAAGCTTTCTTT. Translated, it gives CASSPKVIYRRLNTEAFF.

The chain employs TRBV10-3 and TRBJ1-5, with D unclear. This CDR3 contains 14 residues. CDR1 is ENHRY, CDR2 SYGVKD, per germline. Trimming removed 2 bases at V and 7 bases at J, with 12 bases between. CDR3 region: CAISEIGSFQPQHF. The CDR3 DNA sequence: TGTGCCATCAGTGAGATCGGGTCTTTCCAGCCCCAGCATTTT.

The chain couples TRBV11-2 to TRBJ1-4; D is unclear. Between the trimmed V and J ends, which lost 4 bases and 5 bases, there was a span of 14 bases. Germline V CDR1 and CDR2: SGHAT, FQNNGV. The CDR3 has 15 amino acids. The CDR3: CASSSGPYYNEKLFF. CDR3 DNA sequence: TGTGCCAGCAGCTCCGGGCCCTACTACAATGAAAAACTGTTTTTT.

This chain uses TRBV27 with TRBJ1-6, with 7 bases lining up with TRBD1. The germline V gene has CDR1 MNHEY and CDR2 SMNVEV (reference sequence). CDR3 length: 14 amino acids. J gave up 10 bases and V 4 bases, and 7 bases lay outside the gene matches. This CDR3 is CASSSPGTESPLHF. The CDR3 DNA reads TGTGCCAGCAGTTCGCCCGGGACAGAATCACCCCTCCACTTT.

V is TRBV4-3 and J is TRBJ2-3; TRBD2 matches at 11 bases. Trimming took 0 bases from V and 1 from J; bases not matched to a gene: 6. Germline CDR1 reads LGHNA; CDR2 reads YSLEER. The CDR3 is 18 residues long. The CDR3 bases are TGCGCCAGCAGCCAAGATAGGATACTAGCGGGGGGCACAGATACGCAGTATTTT. Protein: CASSQDRILAGGTDTQYF.

The V and J genes are TRBV6-1 and TRBJ2-7; TRBD2 aligns across 12 bases. V dropped 2 bases and J dropped 2; count of bases not matched to a gene: 4. The CDR3 sequence is 16 residues long. Germline assignment: CDR1 MNHNS and CDR2 SASEGT. The CDR3 DNA reads as TGTGCCAGCAGTGAAACCCCTAGCGGGGGGGCCTACGAGCAGTACTTC. It translates to CASSETPSGGAYEQYF.

J is TRBJ1-2 and V is TRBV6-5; D ambiguous. The V gene's germline CDR1 is MNHEY and CDR2 SVGAGI. V dropped 2 bases and J dropped 4 bases, with 11 bases sitting between them. The CDR3 is 14 amino acids. The CDR3 nucleotides are TGTGCCAGCAGTTACGGCGGTGCTCCCTATGGCTACACCTTC. It yields the protein CASSYGGAPYGYTF.

This sequence joins TRBV5-1 and TRBJ2-3, with D hard to call. Germline CDR1 reads SGHRS; CDR2 reads YFSETQ. The CDR3 has 14 residues. Trimming cost V 1 base and J 3 bases, with 9 bases left between them. CDR3 amino acids: CASSLYQETDTQYF. CDR3 sequence (DNA): TGCGCCAGCAGCTTGTATCAGGAGACAGATACGCAGTATTTT.

The chain combines TRBV28 with TRBJ1-1; D is possibly TRBD1 (6 bases). Germline V lookup: CDR1 MDHEN, CDR2 SYDVKM. The length of the CDR3 is 14 residues. The V and J ends lost 6 bases and 3 bases respectively, with 14 bases between them. CDR3 bases: TGTGCCAGCAGATTTCTCGGACAGTACACTGAAGCTTTCTTT. It yields the protein CASRFLGQYTEAFF.